The clone carrying this T cell receptor (beta chain) was seen at least ten times. Its target is not known. Trimming removed 3 bases from V and 4 bases from J, with 6 bases in between. Germline V gene data show CDR1 as SQVTM and CDR2 as ANQGSEA. This CDR3 is 12 amino acids long. This sample stems from a study of read filtering for tumor transcriptome and immune sequencing. Study-level information: By R-ISS, stages I, II and III held around 8, 15 and 7 patients. General study points: The CD138-negative fraction was mixed bone marrow immune cells, not pure T cells.

The library was built from 400 to 500 ng RNA with molecular barcoded adaptors for alpha/delta and beta/gamma chains. One entry per CDR3 protein results from TCRdb running MiXCR on the reads. The table shows some 140,000 distinct CDR3 sequences, with around 13% occurring only once. This TCR derives from a donor aged 40 or older with multiple myeloma. Sequences were obtained from a population of CD138-negative cells sorted from bone marrow. V and J are TRBV29-1 and TRBJ2-2; TRBD2 is a possible D gene (5 bases). The CDR3 DNA reads as TGCAGCGTTGACGAGGGCACCGGGGAGCTGTTTTTT. Amino acids: CSVDEGTGELFF.